This T cell receptor beta chain came from a study of regulatory T cells in long-lasting Graves disease. For TCR beta, libraries came from iRepertoire HTBI primers and Arm-PCR of CDR3 regions. Each CDR3 protein gets one entry after TCRdb re-called the multiplex PCR reads with MiXCR. This sample carries 530,000 or so distinct CDR3 sequences, 16% of them seen once, and the ten largest clones take 9.5% to 15%. The time point was: newly diagnosed GD, antithyroid drugs for less than 3 months. Scientists built the TCR library using RNA that was extracted from PBMCs. Separately, the same data were catalogued under a study of T cells in Graves' hyperthyroidism and ophthalmopathy.

The receptor comes from a young man with Graves disease. Sequences were derived from peripheral blood mononuclear cells (PBMCs), sampled at new diagnosis, from a patient treated with antithyroid drugs.

This CDR3 reads CSARDVAGVKTQYF. The CDR3 DNA sequence: TGCAGTGCTAGAGATGTAGCGGGAGTGAAGACCCAGTACTTC. This rearrangement joins TRBV20-1 to TRBJ2-5; TRBD2 matches 9 bases. CDR1 DFQATT and CDR2 SNEGSKA come from the germline V gene (reference sequence). CDR3 length equals 14 residues. The J segment lost 6 bases and the V segment lost 0 bases, leaving 5 bases of the junction unmatched.